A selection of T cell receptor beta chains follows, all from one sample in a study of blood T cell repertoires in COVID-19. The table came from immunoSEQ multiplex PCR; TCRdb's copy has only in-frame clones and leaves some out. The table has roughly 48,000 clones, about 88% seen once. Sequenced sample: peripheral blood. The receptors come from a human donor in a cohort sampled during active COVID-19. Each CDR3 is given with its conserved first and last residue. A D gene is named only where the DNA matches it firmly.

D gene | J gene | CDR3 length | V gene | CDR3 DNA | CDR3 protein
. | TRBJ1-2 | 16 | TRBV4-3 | TGCGCCAGCAGCGCCAACCCCAGGGGCGGGGGCTATGGCTACACCTTC | CASSANPRGGGYGYTF
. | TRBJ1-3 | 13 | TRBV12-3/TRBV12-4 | TGTGCCAGCAGTTTTCCACAGCGAAACACCATATATTTT | CASSFPQRNTIYF
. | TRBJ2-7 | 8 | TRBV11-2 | TGTGCCAGCAGCCCGCGTAAGTTC | CASSPRKF
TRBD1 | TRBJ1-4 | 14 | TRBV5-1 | TGCGCCAGCAGCTCACAGGGGGCGCATGAAAAACTGTTTTTT | CASSSQGAHEKLFF
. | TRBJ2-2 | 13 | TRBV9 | TGTGCCAGCAGCGTAGTGGTGAGGGGGGAGCTGTTTTTT | CASSVVVRGELFF
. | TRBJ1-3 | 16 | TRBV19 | TGTGCCAGTAGTCCCGAGACACCGTACTCTGGAAACACCATATATTTT | CASSPETPYSGNTIYF
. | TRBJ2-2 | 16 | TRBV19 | TGTGCCAGTAGTATAAGTCAGGGGGGACACACCGGGGAGCTGTTTTTT | CASSISQGGHTGELFF
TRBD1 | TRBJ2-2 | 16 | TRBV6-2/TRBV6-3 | TGTGCCAGCAGTTACTCGGGACAGATAAACACCGGGGAGCTGTTTTTT | CASSYSGQINTGELFF
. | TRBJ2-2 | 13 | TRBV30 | TGTGCCTGGAGGTCGGTCTACACCGGGGAGCTGTTTTTT | CAWRSVYTGELFF
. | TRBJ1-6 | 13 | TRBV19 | TGTGCCAGCGGGGGGACCAGAATCGCGCCCCTCCACTTT | CASGGTRIAPLHF
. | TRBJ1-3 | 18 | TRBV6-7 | TGTGCCAGCAGTTGCCATCATACGAGGGGGTCCTCTGGAAACACCATATATTTT | CASSCHHTRGSSGNTIYF